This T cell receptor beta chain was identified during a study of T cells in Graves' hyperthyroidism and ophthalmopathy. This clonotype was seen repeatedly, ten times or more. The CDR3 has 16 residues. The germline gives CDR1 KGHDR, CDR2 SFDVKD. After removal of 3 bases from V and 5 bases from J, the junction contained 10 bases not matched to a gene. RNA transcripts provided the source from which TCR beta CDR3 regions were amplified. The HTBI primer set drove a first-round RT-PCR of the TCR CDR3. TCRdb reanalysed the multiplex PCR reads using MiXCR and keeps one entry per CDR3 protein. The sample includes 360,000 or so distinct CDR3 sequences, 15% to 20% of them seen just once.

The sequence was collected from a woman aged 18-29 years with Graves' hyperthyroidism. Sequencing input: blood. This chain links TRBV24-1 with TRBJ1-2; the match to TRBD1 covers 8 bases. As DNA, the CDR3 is TGTGCCACCAGTGATATAACAGGGGGTTTCCCTTATGGCTACACCTTC. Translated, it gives CATSDITGGFPYGYTF.